The 24 T cell receptor beta chains listed next were all sequenced from one sample in a study of T cell responses to AZD1222 COVID-19 vaccine. The repertoire was sequenced with immunoSEQ multiplex PCR; TCRdb's copy has only in-frame clones and lacks some. The sample records approximately 140,000 clones, 94% being singletons. Sequencing was performed on peripheral blood, taken on day 0 of AZD1222 vaccination. These receptor sequences come from an adult in good health.

The J gene is TRBJ1-1, the V gene TRBV9; perhaps TRBD1 as D (6 bases). This CDR3 spans 13 amino acids. Trimming stripped 0 bases from V and 8 bases from J, with 11 bases between. CDR1 and CDR2 from the germline V gene are SGDLS and YYNGEE. The CDR3 protein is CASSVATGGEAFF. The CDR3 DNA reads TGTGCCAGCAGCGTAGCTACCGGGGGCGAAGCTTTCTTT.

The rearrangement joins TRBV7-9 to TRBJ1-2, with D maybe TRBD1 (6 bases). Germline CDR1 is SEHNR and CDR2 is FQNEAQ (reference sequence). V was shortened by 2 bases and J by 7 bases, with 14 bases between the two germline ends. The CDR3 extends over 14 amino acids. DNA for the CDR3: TGTGCCAGCAGCTTATTAACAGGGCGAGTTGGCTACACCTTC. Translated: CASSLLTGRVGYTF.

V and J are TRBV5-6 and TRBJ1-5; D ambiguous. The CDR3 is 13 amino acids. Germline CDR1 is SGHDT and CDR2 is YYEEEE. V lost 0 bases and J 7 bases, leaving 8 bases between the germline ends. The CDR3 loop reads CASSLGGDQPQHF. For the CDR3, the DNA is TGTGCCAGCAGCTTGGGGGGAGACCAGCCCCAGCATTTT. The variable domain in full, completed from reference TRBV5-6 and TRBJ1-5, reads DAGVTQSPTHLIKTRGQQVTLRCSPKSGHDTVSWYQQALGQGPQFIFQYYEEEERQRGNFPDRFSGHQFPNYSSELNVNALLLGDSALYLCASSLGGDQPQHFGDGTRLSIL.

Written as DNA, the CDR3 is TGTGCCAGTAGTATCTTTCGGGAGAACACTGAAGCTTTCTTT. Its protein is CASSIFRENTEAFF. The genes are TRBV19 and TRBJ1-1; D not certain. V lost 3 bases and J lost 1, with 9 bases in between. The germline gives CDR1 LNHDA, CDR2 SQIVND (reference sequence). This CDR3 comprises 14 residues.

The chain is built from TRBV11-2 and TRBJ1-5; D is uncertain. Germline values: CDR1 SGHAT, CDR2 FQNNGV. V lost 0 bases to trimming and J lost 6 bases, with 3 bases between them. The CDR3 extends over 12 amino acids. The CDR3 coding sequence is TGTGCCAGCAGCTTAGACGTTCAGCCCCAGCATTTT. Translation gives CASSLDVQPQHF.

The V gene is TRBV6-6, the J gene TRBJ1-3; no clear D gene. CDR3 size: 11 residues. V lost 2 bases, J lost 10 bases, and 6 bases lay in between. Germline lookup yields CDR1 MNHNY and CDR2 SVGAGI (reference sequence). Here the CDR3 DNA reads TGTGCCAGCAGTTACGACGGGACCATATATTTT. Translation gives CASSYDGTIYF.

This clone was picked up one time. The gene calls are TRBV10-3 and TRBJ2-5; no clear D. CDR1 and CDR2 (germline): ENHRY, SYGVKD. The V gene lost 4 bases and the J gene lost 2 bases, with 11 bases spanning the gap. The CDR3 runs 14 residues. The CDR3 loop reads CAISVQTSQETQYF. The CDR3 DNA is TGTGCCATCAGTGTGCAGACCTCGCAAGAGACCCAGTACTTC.

CDR3 coding DNA: TGCGCCAGCAGCTACCGACTAGCGGGGGGGATGGATGAGCAGTTCTTC. This codes for CASSYRLAGGMDEQFF. The V gene is TRBV5-1, the J gene TRBJ2-1; TRBD2 matches at 14 bases. This CDR3 has 16 amino acids. V gave up 3 bases and J gave up 8 bases; unmatched junction bases: 7. The germline V gene has CDR1 SGHRS and CDR2 YFSETQ.

The CDR3 coding sequence is TGTGCCAGCAGTTCGCGAACAAGCGGCTCCTACAATGAGCAGTTCTTC. It specifies CASSSRTSGSYNEQFF. The V and J genes are TRBV6-5 and TRBJ2-1, with D possibly being TRBD2 (5 bases). CDR1 and CDR2 (germline): MNHEY, SVGAGI. Trimming pared 4 bases from V and 0 bases from J, leaving 13 bases between. The CDR3 is made up of 16 amino acids.

CDR3 loop: CASTPGQGANIQYF. The CDR3 region has the DNA TGTGCCAGCACTCCGGGACAGGGGGCAAACATTCAGTACTTC. The chain is built from TRBV9 and TRBJ2-4; 12 bases agree with TRBD1. Germline V CDR1 and CDR2: SGDLS, YYNGEE. The CDR3 has 14 residues. V dropped 6 bases and J dropped 6; count of bases not matched to a gene: 4.

The J gene is TRBJ2-7, the V gene TRBV5-4; no reliable D call. CDR1 is SGHNT and CDR2 is YYREEE in the germline V gene (reference sequence). Trimming took 0 bases from V and 6 from J, leaving 10 bases between them. The CDR3 is 13 residues long. CDR3 sequence: CASSLDRTGEQYV. As DNA, the CDR3 is TGTGCCAGCAGCTTGGACCGGACGGGCGAGCAGTACGTC.

V usage is TRBV28 and J usage is TRBJ1-6; D is unclear. CDR1 and CDR2 from the germline V gene are MDHEN and SYDVKM. CDR3 length: 19 amino acids. The V gene lost 5 bases and the J gene lost 0 bases, with 20 bases spanning the gap. The CDR3 DNA sequence: TGTGCCAGCAGTCCCCCGGATCCGAGTTCGTACTCCTATAATTCACCCCTCCACTTT. It translates to CASSPPDPSSYSYNSPLHF.

This chain connects TRBV11-2 to TRBJ1-3; unclear D gene. Trimming pared 0 bases from V and 0 bases from J, leaving 18 bases between. From germline, CDR1 is SGHAT and CDR2 FQNNGV. CDR3 length equals 19 residues. This CDR3 reads CASSLDRPLLGFSGNTIYF. CDR3 DNA: TGTGCCAGCAGCTTAGATCGCCCCTTGTTGGGGTTCTCTGGAAACACCATATATTTT.

The V and J genes are TRBV11-2 and TRBJ2-1, with 11 nucleotides matching TRBD2. The CDR3 contains 15 residues. V shed 5 bases and J 5 bases; nucleotides not matched to a gene: 5. CDR1 and CDR2 (germline): SGHAT, FQNNGV. The CDR3 bases are TGTGCCAGCAGCCGCGGACTAGCGGGTGACAATGAGCAGTTCTTC. Translating gives CASSRGLAGDNEQFF.

The table lists this clone with a count of one. The CDR3 region has the DNA TGTGCCCTTCGGGGACAGGAAGGAACCCAGTACTTC. Protein: CALRGQEGTQYF. The J gene is TRBJ2-5, the V gene TRBV6-5, with TRBD1 identical over 8 bases. The CDR3 runs to 12 residues. Germline CDR1 MNHEY, CDR2 SVGAGI. Trimming at V came to 11 bases and at J to 8 bases, leaving 10 bases not matched to a gene.

CDR3 protein: CATTEYSNQPQHF. CDR3 nucleotides: TGTGCCACCACCGAATATAGCAATCAGCCCCAGCATTTT. This chain uses TRBV7-9 with TRBJ1-5; no reliable D call. The V and J ends lost 10 bases and 0 bases respectively, with 10 bases between them. Germline V gene data show CDR1 as SEHNR and CDR2 as FQNEAQ (reference sequence). CDR3 length: 13 amino acids.

This rearrangement joins TRBV5-4 to TRBJ2-1; 7 bases map to TRBD2. CDR1 and CDR2 from the germline V gene are SGHNT and YYREEE (reference sequence). The CDR3 sequence is 15 residues long. Trimming cost V 3 bases and J 7 bases; bases outside gene matches: 10. For the CDR3, the DNA is TGTGCCAGCAGCTCCGGGGGGAGTTGGCGAAATGAGCAGTTCTTC. Residues: CASSSGGSWRNEQFF.

V usage is TRBV30 and J usage is TRBJ1-4; D call uncertain. The CDR3 runs 14 residues. With 3 bases removed from V and 8 bases from J, the gap between germline ends came to 16 bases. Germline-derived CDR1 and CDR2 are GTSNPN and SVGIG (reference sequence). The CDR3, as DNA: TGTGCCTGGAGCGGGCCCGGAGCTTGCGAAAAACTGTTTTTT. Residues: CAWSGPGACEKLFF.

V and J are TRBV7-2 and TRBJ2-1, with D possibly matching TRBD2 (6 bases). The CDR3 runs 13 residues. The germline V gene encodes CDR1 SGHTA and CDR2 FQGNSA. The V end lost 4 bases, the J end lost 7 bases, and 11 bases lay between the germline ends. The CDR3 DNA is TGTGCCAGCAGCTCGGGACTTAAAAATGAGCAGTTCTTC. Translated, it gives CASSSGLKNEQFF.

The chain links TRBV27 to TRBJ1-2; D call uncertain. Germline V CDR1 and CDR2: MNHEY, SMNVEV (reference sequence). With 3 bases removed from V and 2 bases from J, the gap between germline ends came to 7 bases. There are 13 residues in the CDR3. The CDR3 spells CASSFGKNYGYTF. The CDR3 DNA is TGTGCCAGCAGTTTCGGGAAGAACTATGGCTACACCTTC.

V gene TRBV19 combines with J gene TRBJ1-2; 9 bases fit TRBD1. The V segment lost 5 bases and the J segment 8 bases; nucleotides outside the gene matches: 9. The CDR3 has 14 residues. Per germline, CDR1 LNHDA and CDR2 SQIVND (reference sequence). CDR3 DNA sequence: TGTGCCAGTAGTCACGGGACAGGGAGTGGCGGCTACACCTTC. Translating it yields CASSHGTGSGGYTF.

The rearrangement links TRBV4-1 to TRBJ1-1; TRBD1 matches 8 bases. This CDR3 region has 14 residues. The V gene's germline CDR1 is MGHRA and CDR2 YSYEKL. Trimming removed 0 bases from V and 11 bases from J; junction bases left unmatched: 8. The CDR3 nucleotides read TGCGCCAGCAGCCAAGATGTGGACAGGGTAAAGGCTTTCTTT. Translated: CASSQDVDRVKAFF.

The V gene is TRBV7-9, the J gene TRBJ1-6; 7 bases agree with TRBD1. This CDR3 has 16 amino acids. The ends lost 4 bases at V and 0 bases at J; junction bases unmatched: 3. CDR1 and CDR2 (germline): SEHNR, FQNEAQ (reference sequence). In nucleotides, the CDR3 is TGTGCCAGCAGCTCGGACAGGAGCTCCTATAATTCACCCCTCCACTTT. Protein sequence: CASSSDRSSYNSPLHF.

The rearrangement uses TRBV21-1 and TRBJ2-1; the DNA was not compared with TRBD1, the D call given in the table. TRBV21-1 corresponds to a pseudogene. The CDR3 spans 19 residues. The CDR3 DNA reads as TGTGCCAGCAGCAAATTTAACAGGGGGCGGCCCATCGGTGGGCCTGAGCAGTTCTTC. Translation gives CASSKFNRGRPIGGPEQFF.